The next 18 T cell receptor beta chains were all read from a single sample in a study of human T cells and chemical hapten exposure. The time point here: healthy volunteer bleed at 2 weeks. The authors' total RNA extraction used unfractionated whole blood. TCRdb recomputed calls from the RACE reads with MiXCR, one row per CDR3 protein. The sample consists of 130,000 or so distinct CDR3 sequences, about 9.4% of them appearing once. The specimen sequenced was whole blood. The origin of the receptors is a male donor in good health. Some clones in this sample may be carry-over from other donors' samples.

This clonotype was observed a few times. This chain links TRBV20-1 with TRBJ2-3; D is undetermined. The CDR3 spans 11 residues. The ends were cut back, 3 bases at V and 8 bases at J, with 9 bases in the middle. From germline, CDR1 is DFQATT and CDR2 SNEGSKA (reference sequence). CDR3 sequence reads: CSASGPGTQYF. DNA for the CDR3: TGCAGTGCTAGCGGCCCTGGTACGCAGTATTTT.

This rearrangement joins TRBV7-9 to TRBJ1-1; the match to TRBD1 covers 8 bases. The germline V gene has CDR1 SEHNR and CDR2 FQNEAQ (reference sequence). Trimming took 5 bases from V and 5 from J; bases not matched to a gene: 10. This CDR3 is 15 amino acids long. The CDR3 region is CASSPATGVRTEAFF. The CDR3 DNA reads TGTGCCAGCAGCCCTGCGACAGGGGTACGAACTGAAGCTTTCTTT.

In this sample, this clonotype turned up a few times. This chain uses TRBV7-8 with TRBJ2-6, with D hard to call. Per the germline V gene, CDR1 is SGHVS and CDR2 is FQNEAQ. The V end lost 2 bases, the J end lost 0 bases, and 8 bases lay between the germline ends. The CDR3 is 16 residues long. The DNA for the CDR3 is TGTGCCAGCAGCTTAATTGAGTTCTCTGGGGCCAACGTCCTGACTTTC. It codes for CASSLIEFSGANVLTF.

This clonotype was detected ten times or more. This rearrangement joins TRBV27 to TRBJ1-5; no definite D call. The germline V gene encodes CDR1 MNHEY and CDR2 SMNVEV (reference sequence). The length of the CDR3 is 14 residues. V lost 5 bases to trimming and J lost 1 base, with 9 bases between them. The CDR3 loop reads CASSPSGSNQPQHF. DNA of the CDR3: TGTGCCAGCAGTCCCTCTGGGAGCAATCAGCCCCAGCATTTT.

This clonotype was seen at least ten times. The genes are TRBV4-3 and TRBJ2-6; 11 positions agree with TRBD1. Germline CDR1 LGHNA, CDR2 YSLEER. The junction had 8 bases not matched to a gene; V was cut back by 0 bases and J by 1 base. The CDR3 is 20 residues long. The CDR3 protein is CASSQDSWTGGVSGANVLTF. DNA of the CDR3: TGCGCCAGCAGCCAAGATTCCTGGACAGGGGGCGTATCTGGGGCCAACGTCCTGACTTTC.

There are a few counts of this clonotype. V gene TRBV15 combines with J gene TRBJ1-6; no firm D call. Germline CDR1 LNHNV, CDR2 YYDKDF (reference sequence). The germline V and J ends were trimmed by 0 bases and 7 bases, with 13 bases remaining between them. The CDR3 runs to 16 residues. CDR3 DNA sequence: TGTGCCACCAGCAGAGATAAAGCCCGGGCGAATTCACCCCTCCACTTT. This translates into CATSRDKARANSPLHF.

The chain is built from TRBV9 and TRBJ2-7, with 10 bases fitting TRBD2. The CDR3 covers 13 residues. V dropped 4 bases and J dropped 5; count of bases not matched to a gene: 3. Germline CDR1 is SGDLS and CDR2 is YYNGEE. CDR3 DNA sequence: TGTGCCAGCAGCCTAGGGACTAGCGACGAGCAGTACTTC. This sequence encodes CASSLGTSDEQYF.

This clonotype has only a few counts. The chain couples TRBV29-1 to TRBJ2-1; 10 nucleotides agree with TRBD2. CDR3 size: 16 residues. The V and J ends lost 3 bases and 4 bases, in that order; junction bases with no gene match: 9. Germline values: CDR1 SQVTM, CDR2 ANQGSEA. This CDR3 is CSVDYPTSGEYNEQFF. The CDR3 DNA reads TGCAGCGTTGACTATCCCACTAGCGGGGAATACAATGAGCAGTTCTTC.

V and J are TRBV9 and TRBJ2-2; TRBD2 matches at 10 bases. The germline CDR1 and CDR2 sequences are SGDLS and YYNGEE. With V trimmed by 4 bases and J by 6 bases, 6 bases remained unmatched. The CDR3 is 15 amino acids. CDR3 residues: CASSLPGLAPGELFF. The CDR3 DNA sequence: TGTGCCAGCAGCTTACCGGGACTAGCGCCCGGGGAGCTGTTTTTT.

The sample holds a few counts of this clonotype. V is TRBV12-3 or TRBV12-4 and J is TRBJ1-4, with D possibly matching TRBD1 (5 bases). The CDR3 is made up of 16 amino acids. V was clipped by 4 bases and J by 4 bases, with 16 bases between them. The CDR3 DNA reads as TGTGCCAGCAGTTCCCCCTCGGGGCAAGATAATGAAAAACTGTTTTTT. Translation: CASSSPSGQDNEKLFF.

The V and J genes are TRBV6-5 and TRBJ2-3; TRBD2 is a possible D gene (6 bases). The length of the CDR3 is 15 residues. The germline V gene has CDR1 MNHEY and CDR2 SVGAGI. V lost 6 bases and J lost 6, with 19 bases in between. The CDR3 region is CASRGTGSTHDTQYF. CDR3 DNA sequence: TGTGCCAGCAGGGGGACCGGGAGTACACACGATACGCAGTATTTT.

The chain links TRBV27 to TRBJ2-3, with 10 bases that match TRBD2. The V gene end was trimmed by 7 bases and the J gene end by 2 bases; junction bases not matched to a gene: 3. The length of the CDR3 is 14 residues. Germline CDR1 reads MNHEY; CDR2 reads SMNVEV (reference sequence). The CDR3 DNA reads TGTGCCAGCAAGGGGACTAGCGTCACAGATACGCAGTATTTT. It is translated as CASKGTSVTDTQYF.

This clonotype was seen at least ten times. This chain links TRBV9 with TRBJ2-7; tentatively, D is TRBD1 (5 bases). V dropped 0 bases and J dropped 3 bases, with 7 bases sitting between them. The CDR3 length is 13 residues. CDR1 and CDR2 from the germline V gene are SGDLS and YYNGEE. The CDR3, as DNA: TGTGCCAGCAGCGTAGCAGACAGCTACGAGCAGTACTTC. This sequence encodes CASSVADSYEQYF.

This clonotype came up a few times. The chain is built from TRBV6-1 and TRBJ2-3, with D perhaps matching TRBD1 (6 bases). Trimming removed 8 bases from V and 6 bases from J, with 18 bases in between. Germline V gene lookup returns CDR1 MNHNS and CDR2 SASEGT. The CDR3 contains 14 residues. The CDR3 reads CASLGGPLLDTQYF. The CDR3 DNA reads as TGTGCCAGCTTAGGGGGACCCCTTTTGGATACGCAGTATTTT.

This clonotype was counted only a few times. This chain joins TRBV7-9 and TRBJ2-7, with 8 bases identical to TRBD1. Trimming cost V 5 bases and J 6 bases; bases outside gene matches: 9. The CDR3 is 14 amino acids. In germline, CDR1 is SEHNR, CDR2 FQNEAQ (reference sequence). The CDR3 here is CASSPQSTGGEQYF. CDR3 bases: TGTGCCAGCAGCCCCCAATCAACAGGGGGCGAGCAGTACTTC. Drawing the rest from reference TRBV7-9 and TRBJ2-7, the complete variable domain is DTGVSQNPRHKITKRGQNVTFRCDPISEHNRLYWYRQTLGQGPEFLTYFQNEAQLEKSRLLSDRFSAERPKGSFSTLEIQRTEQGDSAMYLCASSPQSTGGEQYFGPGTRLTVT.

In its sample, this clonotype was seen a few times. The V gene is TRBV3-1, the J gene TRBJ2-3; unclear D gene. Deletions cut 3 bases from V and 3 bases from J, with 7 bases between. Germline V gene sequence: CDR1 LGHDT, CDR2 YNNKEL (reference sequence). This CDR3 region has 13 residues. The CDR3 DNA is TGTGCCAGCAGCCAGCTCATGACAGATACGCAGTATTTT. Amino acid sequence: CASSQLMTDTQYF.

The table lists this clonotype with many counts. The rearrangement joins TRBV7-6 to TRBJ2-1; D may be TRBD1 (6 bases). The V end was cut by 3 bases, the J end by 3 bases, with 9 bases between. Germline values: CDR1 SGHVS, CDR2 FNYEAQ. The CDR3 spans 14 residues. Written as DNA, the CDR3 is TGTGCCAGCAGCTTGGGGGCTGGCTACAATGAGCAGTTCTTC. Protein: CASSLGAGYNEQFF.

This clonotype showed up many times. V gene TRBV7-8 combines with J gene TRBJ2-7, with 9 bases that match TRBD2. This CDR3 has 14 residues. Germline V gene data show CDR1 as SGHVS and CDR2 as FQNEAQ. The J segment lost 4 bases and the V segment lost 1 base, leaving 2 bases of the junction unmatched. This CDR3 is CASSLVAGEYEQYF. CDR3 bases: TGTGCCAGCAGCTTAGTAGCGGGAGAGTACGAGCAGTACTTC.